The 30 T cell receptor beta chains in this list originate from one sample, sequenced in a study of blood T cell repertoires in COVID-19. Produced via immunoSEQ multiplex PCR; TCRdb's table is partial and in-frame only. This repertoire shows approximately 280,000 clones, 65% to 90% found once; its top ten account for about 5.1%. Input material: peripheral blood. Receptors were obtained from a man aged 50 to 60 with active or convalescent COVID-19.

Here the CDR3 DNA reads TGCGCCAGCAGCTCTTTGGGACTAGGGCAAGAGACCCAGTACTTC. This translates into CASSSLGLGQETQYF. The chain joins TRBV5-1 to TRBJ2-5, with 8 bases aligning to TRBD2. The CDR3 contains 15 residues. V trimming: 3 bases; J trimming: 2 bases; junction bases outside the gene matches: 6. Germline lookup yields CDR1 SGHRS and CDR2 YFSETQ.

The gene calls are TRBV5-4 and TRBJ2-3, with 12 bases matching TRBD2. This CDR3 is built from 15 residues. The ends lost 5 bases at V and 5 bases at J; junction bases unmatched: 6. The germline V gene encodes CDR1 SGHNT and CDR2 YYREEE (reference sequence). The CDR3 spells CASRQPGLAGDTQYF. The CDR3 coding sequence is TGTGCCAGCAGGCAACCGGGACTAGCGGGAGATACGCAGTATTTT.

For this clone: The same CDR3 can be traced to other DNA sequences in this sample. This chain links TRBV19 with TRBJ2-1, with D possibly matching TRBD2 (6 bases). The CDR3 is 15 amino acids. CDR1 is LNHDA, CDR2 SQIVND, per germline (reference sequence). V shed 3 bases and J shed 2 bases, with 11 bases lying between them. In DNA, the CDR3 is TGTGCCAGTAGTATCGGAGCGGGCCCCTACAATGAGCAGTTCTTC. It encodes CASSIGAGPYNEQFF.

The chain uses TRBV19 and TRBJ2-3; 9 bases are a match to TRBD2. The length of the CDR3 is 13 residues. The V and J ends lost 10 bases and 2 bases, in that order; junction bases with no gene match: 4. CDR1 and CDR2 from the germline V gene are LNHDA and SQIVND (reference sequence). The CDR3 DNA follows: TGTGCCACTGCTAGCGGGACCACAGATACGCAGTATTTT. Translation gives CATASGTTDTQYF.

This chain connects TRBV19 to TRBJ2-7; 8 bases map to TRBD2. CDR1 is LNHDA, CDR2 SQIVND, per germline (reference sequence). The CDR3 length is 13 residues. After removal of 7 bases from V and 2 bases from J, the junction contained 4 bases not matched to a gene. The CDR3 DNA reads TGTGCCAGTACTGAGCGGGAGCCCTACGAGCAGTACTTC. Translation gives CASTEREPYEQYF.

The chain combines TRBV5-8 with TRBJ1-1; a weak D match, TRBD1 (6 bases). V lost 4 bases to trimming and J lost 0 bases, with 13 bases between them. The CDR3 is made up of 15 amino acids. Germline CDR1 reads SGHTS; CDR2 reads YDEGEE. CDR3 protein: CASSPGQRMNTEAFF. The CDR3 DNA sequence: TGTGCCAGCAGCCCTGGACAGAGGATGAACACTGAAGCTTTCTTT.

V is TRBV15 and J is TRBJ2-1, with 7 bases identical to TRBD2. V was clipped by 5 bases and J by 9 bases; unmatched bases: 7. Germline CDR1 is LNHNV and CDR2 is YYDKDF (reference sequence). This CDR3 region has 13 residues. The CDR3 sequence is CATSRAGIGEQFF. The CDR3 nucleotides are TGTGCCACCAGCCGAGCGGGGATTGGTGAGCAGTTCTTC.

The V call is TRBV30, the J call TRBJ1-6, with 10 bases aligning to TRBD1. Per germline, CDR1 GTSNPN and CDR2 SVGIG (reference sequence). The CDR3 covers 14 residues. The V segment lost 2 bases and the J segment 6 bases; nucleotides outside the gene matches: 1. This chain's CDR3 is CAWSRDRGNSPLHF. Here the CDR3 DNA reads TGTGCCTGGAGTCGGGACAGGGGTAATTCACCCCTCCACTTT.

This sequence joins TRBV2 and TRBJ2-6; D may be TRBD1 (6 bases). V lost 5 bases and J lost 4, with 9 bases in between. The CDR3 is made up of 14 amino acids. Germline values: CDR1 SNHLY, CDR2 FYNNEI. The CDR3 sequence is CASSSGAGANVLTF. CDR3 nucleotide sequence: TGTGCCAGCAGTTCAGGGGCCGGGGCCAACGTCCTGACTTTC.

CDR3 protein: CATSRDRGRTDTQYF. Written as DNA, the CDR3 is TGTGCCACCAGCAGAGACAGGGGGCGTACAGATACGCAGTATTTT. This chain connects TRBV15 to TRBJ2-3; 8 positions agree with TRBD1. The V and J ends lost 0 bases and 3 bases, in that order; junction bases with no gene match: 2. Per germline, CDR1 LNHNV and CDR2 YYDKDF (reference sequence). This CDR3 comprises 15 residues. Based on the CDR3 plus reference TRBV15 and TRBJ2-3, the full variable domain is DAMVIQNPRYQVTQFGKPVTLSCSQTLNHNVMYWYQQKSSQAPKLLFHYYDKDFNNEADTPDNFQSRRPNTSFCFLDIRSPGLGDTAMYLCATSRDRGRTDTQYFGPGTRLTVL.

The chain employs TRBV24-1 and TRBJ2-5, with 13 bases identical to TRBD2. Germline CDR1 is KGHDR and CDR2 is SFDVKD. With V trimmed by 9 bases and J by 7 bases, 22 bases remained unmatched. CDR3 length: 19 residues. In DNA form, the CDR3 reads TGTGCCACCGGCCCGTGGGCAAATGAACTAGCGGGAGGGAACGGGACCCAGTACTTC. Its translation is CATGPWANELAGGNGTQYF.

The V and J genes are TRBV5-6 and TRBJ2-3; weak D call: TRBD1 (6 bases). CDR1 and CDR2 (germline): SGHDT, YYEEEE. Trimming pared 4 bases from V and 1 base from J, leaving 10 bases between. The CDR3 contains 14 residues. DNA for the CDR3: TGTGCCAGCAGCCCAGGACAGCGCACAGATACGCAGTATTTT. The encoded protein is CASSPGQRTDTQYF. Full variable domain (rest looked up from reference TRBV5-6 and TRBJ2-3): DAGVTQSPTHLIKTRGQQVTLRCSPKSGHDTVSWYQQALGQGPQFIFQYYEEEERQRGNFPDRFSGHQFPNYSSELNVNALLLGDSALYLCASSPGQRTDTQYFGPGTRLTVL.

The chain's CDR3 is CASSRTSGYEQYF. The DNA of the CDR3 is TGCGCCAGCAGCAGGACTAGCGGATACGAGCAGTACTTC. V and J are TRBV5-1 and TRBJ2-7; 10 bases match TRBD2. The CDR3 sequence is 13 residues long. The V gene's germline CDR1 is SGHRS and CDR2 YFSETQ. Germline trimming cut 4 bases from V and 4 bases from J; bases unmatched to any gene: 2.

This clone was recorded once. The CDR3 reads CASSPNSGSASYEQYF. The DNA of the CDR3 is TGTGCCAGCTCACCAAATAGCGGGAGCGCCTCCTACGAGCAGTACTTC. The V and J genes are TRBV18 and TRBJ2-7; 9 nucleotides agree with TRBD2. Losses at the gene ends were 2 bases for V and 0 bases for J; bases not matched to a gene: 5. The length of the CDR3 is 16 residues. Per germline, CDR1 KGHSH and CDR2 LQKENI.

This chain uses TRBV6-1 with TRBJ2-3, with a weak D call TRBD1 (5 bases). Per germline, CDR1 MNHNS and CDR2 SASEGT. The CDR3 totals 15 residues. V lost 2 bases to trimming and J lost 2 bases, with 11 bases between them. The CDR3 region is CASSETGFFTDTQYF. The CDR3 DNA follows: TGTGCCAGCAGTGAAACAGGTTTCTTCACAGATACGCAGTATTTT.

The chain has TRBV28 and TRBJ1-3, with D possibly being TRBD1 (6 bases). CDR3 length: 13 residues. Trimming left V 5 bases short and J 6 bases short, with 11 bases between. Per the germline V gene, CDR1 is MDHEN and CDR2 is SYDVKM. CDR3 in DNA: TGTGCCAGCAGTCAGGGGATAGCAAACACCATATATTTT. It encodes CASSQGIANTIYF.

J is TRBJ2-2 and V is TRBV18, with a tentative D call TRBD1 (6 bases). The CDR3 loop spans 18 amino acids. The V gene's germline CDR1 is KGHSH and CDR2 LQKENI. The germline V and J ends were trimmed by 1 base and 1 base, with 16 bases remaining between them. CDR3 in amino acids: CASSPLGWTAVNTGELFF. CDR3 DNA: TGTGCCAGCTCACCACTCGGTTGGACAGCGGTGAACACCGGGGAGCTGTTTTTT. Looking up the rest from reference TRBV18 and TRBJ2-2 gives the full variable domain: NAGVMQNPRHLVRRRGQEARLRCSPMKGHSHVYWYRQLPEEGLKFMVYLQKENIIDESGMPKERFSAEFPKEGPSILRIQQVVRGDSAAYFCASSPLGWTAVNTGELFFGEGSRLTVL.

The J gene is TRBJ2-1, the V gene TRBV5-5; D might be TRBD2 (6 bases). The V gene's germline CDR1 is SGHKS and CDR2 YYEKEE (reference sequence). The CDR3 loop spans 13 amino acids. Trimming removed 0 bases at V and 15 bases at J, with 16 bases between. Written as DNA, the CDR3 is TGTGCCAGCAGCTTGGGGACTACCGCGTTGCTGTTCTTC. This codes for CASSLGTTALLFF. The full variable domain, its missing parts supplied by reference TRBV5-5 and TRBJ2-1, is DAGVTQSPTHLIKTRGQQVTLRCSPISGHKSVSWYQQVLGQGPQFIFQYYEKEERGRGNFPDRFSARQFPNYSSELNVNALLLGDSALYLCASSLGTTALLFFGPGTRLTVL.

The V and J genes are TRBV7-9 and TRBJ2-1; no definite D call. Between the trimmed V and J ends, which lost 4 bases and 4 bases, there was a span of 5 bases. This CDR3 is 12 amino acids long. Germline V gives CDR1 SEHNR, CDR2 FQNEAQ (reference sequence). CDR3 nucleotides: TGTGCCAGCAGCTCGTATTACAATGAGCAGTTCTTC. Its translation is CASSSYYNEQFF.

This clone has just one count. V and J are TRBV4-1 and TRBJ1-2, with D possibly matching TRBD1 (6 bases). The CDR3 contains 17 residues. V was pared by 3 bases and J by 8 bases, with 25 bases between. Germline CDR1 and CDR2: MGHRA and YSYEKL. In DNA, the CDR3 is TGCGCCAGCAGCCAGGAACTCAGGGGACGCTCATCCTCAGGCTACACCTTC. Translating it yields CASSQELRGRSSSGYTF.

This chain joins TRBV28 and TRBJ1-5; D call uncertain. Germline lookup yields CDR1 MDHEN and CDR2 SYDVKM. Trimming stripped 6 bases from V and 0 bases from J, with 6 bases between. This CDR3 comprises 13 residues. DNA for the CDR3: TGTGCCAGCAGGGCCCATAGCAATCAGCCCCAGCATTTT. It codes for CASRAHSNQPQHF.

The chain combines TRBV5-1 with TRBJ2-1; 7 bases agree with TRBD2. CDR3 length equals 14 residues. The trim removed 4 bases at V and 4 bases at J, leaving 5 bases unmatched. CDR1 and CDR2 (germline): SGHRS, YFSETQ. CDR3: CASSPDGGYNEQFF. As DNA, the CDR3 is TGCGCCAGCAGCCCTGACGGGGGGTACAATGAGCAGTTCTTC.

CDR3 nucleotides: TGTGCCAGCAGCGGAGGACTAGGGGAGACCCAGTACTTC. Translated: CASSGGLGETQYF. V usage is TRBV7-3 and J usage is TRBJ2-5; 7 bases are a match to TRBD2. CDR1 and CDR2 from the germline V gene are SGHTA and FQGTGA. The CDR3 is 13 amino acids. V lost 5 bases to trimming and J lost 5 bases; unmatched junction nucleotides: 5.

This clone was seen a single time. This rearrangement joins TRBV28 to TRBJ1-6; TRBD1 is a possible D gene (5 bases). With 6 bases removed from V and 7 bases from J, the gap between germline ends came to 7 bases. Germline lookup yields CDR1 MDHEN and CDR2 SYDVKM. CDR3 size: 12 residues. Here the CDR3 reads CASSGGNSPLHF. The CDR3 DNA is TGTGCCAGCAGCGGGGGGAATTCACCCCTCCACTTT. Drawing the rest from reference TRBV28 and TRBJ1-6, the complete variable domain is DVKVTQSSRYLVKRTGEKVFLECVQDMDHENMFWYRQDPGLGLRLIYFSYDVKMKEKGDIPEGYSVSREKKERFSLILESASTNQTSMYLCASSGGNSPLHFGNGTRLTVT.

This clone was seen at least ten times. The chain combines TRBV6-2 or TRBV6-3 with TRBJ1-1; D remains ambiguous. The ends were cut back, 5 bases at V and 6 bases at J, with 10 bases in the middle. This CDR3 contains 12 residues. Germline lookup yields CDR1 MNHEY and CDR2 SVGEGT. The CDR3: CASSVYRAEAFF. Written as DNA, the CDR3 is TGTGCCAGCAGTGTTTATCGAGCTGAAGCTTTCTTT.

This sequence joins TRBV2 and TRBJ1-3; D remains ambiguous. Germline V gene data show CDR1 as SNHLY and CDR2 as FYNNEI. This CDR3 spans 12 amino acids. The CDR3 is CAQEISGNTIYF. Here the CDR3 DNA reads TGTGCTCAGGAAATCTCTGGAAACACCATATATTTT.

The genes are TRBV11-2 and TRBJ2-7; 8 bases agree with TRBD2. This CDR3 is 17 amino acids long. The ends lost 1 base at V and 1 base at J; junction bases unmatched: 9. Germline V gene sequence: CDR1 SGHAT, CDR2 FQNNGV. In DNA form, the CDR3 reads TGTGCCAGCAGCTTAGGTCTAGCGGGCCTCGGGTCCTACGAGCAGTACTTC. As protein: CASSLGLAGLGSYEQYF.

The chain recombines TRBV7-3 with TRBJ2-1; D possibly corresponds to TRBD1 (6 bases). Germline CDR1 and CDR2: SGHTA and FQGTGA. The CDR3 spans 13 residues. Trimming pared 2 bases from V and 6 bases from J, leaving 8 bases between. This CDR3 reads CASSLQGSNEQFF. DNA of the CDR3: TGTGCCAGCAGCTTACAGGGGTCCAATGAGCAGTTCTTC.

This clone was counted a few times. The chain links TRBV6-1 to TRBJ1-5, with unresolved D. Germline-derived CDR1 and CDR2 are MNHNS and SASEGT. With 2 bases removed from V and 0 bases from J, the gap between germline ends came to 8 bases. This CDR3 has 15 residues. This CDR3 reads CASSESDYSNQPQHF. As DNA, the CDR3 is TGTGCCAGCAGTGAAAGCGACTATAGCAATCAGCCCCAGCATTTT.

The table lists this clone with many counts. The chain carries TRBV7-9 and TRBJ1-6, with a tentative D call TRBD1 (6 bases). V shed 7 bases and J shed 14 bases, with 18 bases lying between them. The CDR3 loop spans 13 amino acids. The germline gives CDR1 SEHNR, CDR2 FQNEAQ (reference sequence). The CDR3: CASTLGASSALHF. CDR3 DNA: TGTGCCAGCACCTTGGGGGCGTCTTCGGCCCTCCACTTT.